What follows are 32 T cell receptor beta chains derived from one specimen sequenced in a study of blood T cell repertoires in COVID-19. The table came from immunoSEQ multiplex PCR; TCRdb's copy has only in-frame clones and leaves some out. The data show more than 75,000 clones, more than 75% seen once. Sequencing was carried out using peripheral blood. The receptors stem from a woman aged 80 or over with active COVID-19.

The V and J genes are TRBV3-1 (or the pseudogene TRBV3-2) and TRBJ2-1; possible D gene TRBD2, 6 bases. CDR1 is LGHDT and CDR2 is YNNKEL in the germline V gene (reference sequence). This CDR3 spans 13 amino acids. V was pared by 2 bases and J by 6 bases, with 8 bases between. CDR3 in amino acids: CASSQWRVNEQFF. The DNA of the CDR3 is TGTGCCAGCAGCCAATGGAGGGTCAATGAGCAGTTCTTC.

CDR3 in amino acids: CASSSAGTSREKLFF. Written as DNA, the CDR3 is TGTGCCAGCAGCTCCGCCGGGACTAGCAGAGAAAAACTGTTTTTT. The J gene is TRBJ1-4, the V gene TRBV7-8, with D perhaps TRBD1 (5 bases). From germline, CDR1 is SGHVS and CDR2 FQNEAQ. The CDR3 is made up of 15 amino acids. The V and J ends lost 4 bases and 8 bases respectively, with 17 bases between them.

V gene TRBV5-1 combines with J gene TRBJ1-4; perhaps TRBD1 as D (5 bases). CDR1 and CDR2 (germline): SGHRS, YFSETQ. The CDR3 extends over 15 amino acids. The V gene lost 3 bases and the J gene lost 7 bases, with 16 bases spanning the gap. The CDR3 region is CASSSTQDVAEKLFF. CDR3 nucleotide sequence: TGCGCCAGCAGCTCGACACAGGACGTGGCTGAAAAACTGTTTTTT.

V and J are TRBV10-3 and TRBJ1-1; a weak D match, TRBD1 (6 bases). Germline values: CDR1 ENHRY, CDR2 SYGVKD. V was cut by 6 bases and J by 0 bases, with 8 bases left in between. This CDR3 contains 13 residues. DNA for the CDR3: TGTGCCATCAGGGCAGGGGTGAACACTGAAGCTTTCTTT. This translates into CAIRAGVNTEAFF.

In its sample, this clone was seen a few times. The rearrangement uses TRBV19 and TRBJ2-7, with 8 bases aligning to TRBD2. Germline CDR1 is LNHDA and CDR2 is SQIVND (reference sequence). The ends lost 2 bases at V and 5 bases at J; junction bases unmatched: 11. The CDR3 extends over 16 amino acids. The CDR3 DNA follows: TGTGCCAGTAGTATACGGCTCGCGGGAGGAGTTAACGAGCAGTACTTC. Residues: CASSIRLAGGVNEQYF.

V gene TRBV6-6 combines with J gene TRBJ2-1; possibly TRBD2 for D (5 bases). The CDR3 is 19 amino acids. In germline, CDR1 is MNHNY, CDR2 SVGAGI (reference sequence). V dropped 5 bases and J dropped 3 bases, with 26 bases sitting between them. The CDR3 loop reads CASSPPPPRSERDYNEQFF. The CDR3 coding sequence is TGTGCCAGCAGTCCGCCACCCCCGCGATCGGAACGGGACTACAATGAGCAGTTCTTC.

The chain recombines TRBV7-2 with TRBJ2-3; 8 bases map to TRBD2. With 2 bases clipped from V and 6 bases from J, the junction kept 7 bases outside the gene matches. This CDR3 is 15 amino acids long. Germline values: CDR1 SGHTA, CDR2 FQGNSA. CDR3 sequence (DNA): TGTGCCAGCAGCTTATTAAGCGGGAGTCGGGATACGCAGTATTTT. This sequence encodes CASSLLSGSRDTQYF. Full variable domain (remainder filled in from reference TRBV7-2 and TRBJ2-3): GAGVSQSPSNKVTEKGKDVELRCDPISGHTALYWYRQSLGQGLEFLIYFQGNSAPDKSGLPSDRFSAERTGGSVSTLTIQRTQQEDSAVYLCASSLLSGSRDTQYFGPGTRLTVL.

The V and J genes are TRBV28 and TRBJ2-2; tentatively, D is TRBD2 (6 bases). The V gene's germline CDR1 is MDHEN and CDR2 SYDVKM. Trimming took off 4 bases at V and 7 bases at J, with 7 bases between the two ends. CDR3 length equals 12 residues. This CDR3 is CASSSGGGELFF. Written as DNA, the CDR3 is TGTGCCAGCAGTTCCGGGGGCGGGGAGCTGTTTTTT.

This clone came up many times. The V gene is TRBV7-6, the J gene TRBJ2-1; tentative D call: TRBD1 (6 bases). The germline V and J ends were trimmed by 6 bases and 9 bases, with 24 bases remaining between them. Germline CDR1 SGHVS, CDR2 FNYEAQ. This CDR3 comprises 16 residues. CDR3 protein: CASSSNVGTSLGEQFF. As DNA, the CDR3 is TGTGCCAGCAGTTCGAACGTCGGGACATCTCTCGGTGAGCAGTTCTTC.

V is TRBV7-9 and J is TRBJ2-5; D perhaps matches TRBD2 (5 bases). This CDR3 is 14 amino acids long. CDR1 SEHNR and CDR2 FQNEAQ come from the germline V gene (reference sequence). The germline V and J ends were trimmed by 0 bases and 5 bases, with 10 bases remaining between them. CDR3 loop: CASSLARAVETQYF. CDR3 coding DNA: TGTGCCAGCAGCTTAGCGCGGGCGGTCGAGACCCAGTACTTC.

This sequence joins TRBV9 and TRBJ2-7, with TRBD1 as a possible D gene (5 bases). CDR3 length: 14 amino acids. Germline CDR1 and CDR2: SGDLS and YYNGEE. The V end was cut by 0 bases, the J end by 4 bases, with 11 bases between. The DNA of the CDR3 is TGTGCCAGCAGCGTAGCAGGGTTCGGTTACGAGCAGTACTTC. Encoded protein: CASSVAGFGYEQYF. Complete variable domain (other parts from reference TRBV9 and TRBJ2-7): DSGVTQTPKHLITATGQRVTLRCSPRSGDLSVYWYQQSLDQGLQFLIQYYNGEERAKGNILERFSAQQFPDLHSELNLSSLELGDSALYFCASSVAGFGYEQYFGPGTRLTVT.

V gene TRBV24-1 combines with J gene TRBJ1-2; D is ambiguous. V was trimmed by 5 bases and J by 7 bases, leaving 10 bases between them. Germline CDR1 is KGHDR and CDR2 is SFDVKD. The CDR3 extends over 12 amino acids. DNA for the CDR3: TGTGCCACCAGTGGCCCCGGGTCTGGCTACACCTTC. This codes for CATSGPGSGYTF.

The J gene is TRBJ2-7, the V gene TRBV28; 8 nucleotides agree with TRBD2. The CDR3 is made up of 13 amino acids. Germline trimming cut 5 bases from V and 5 bases from J; bases unmatched to any gene: 5. Germline CDR1 is MDHEN and CDR2 is SYDVKM. This chain's CDR3 is CASSTPTSDEQYF. The CDR3 DNA reads TGTGCCAGCAGTACCCCGACTAGCGACGAGCAGTACTTC. Complete variable domain (other parts from reference TRBV28 and TRBJ2-7): DVKVTQSSRYLVKRTGEKVFLECVQDMDHENMFWYRQDPGLGLRLIYFSYDVKMKEKGDIPEGYSVSREKKERFSLILESASTNQTSMYLCASSTPTSDEQYFGPGTRLTVT.

The gene calls are TRBV27 and TRBJ2-2; 7 nucleotides match TRBD1. J lost 7 bases, V lost 4 bases, and 12 bases had no gene match. This CDR3 is built from 16 residues. Per germline, CDR1 MNHEY and CDR2 SMNVEV (reference sequence). The CDR3 DNA is TGTGCCAGCAGTTGGGCCCCGGGACAGCGGATCGGGGAGCTGTTTTTT. Translated, it gives CASSWAPGQRIGELFF.

There are a few counts of this clone. This chain links TRBV19 with TRBJ1-5; 7 bases line up with TRBD1. V was clipped by 5 bases and J by 4 bases; unmatched bases: 8. Germline CDR1 LNHDA, CDR2 SQIVND (reference sequence). The CDR3 loop spans 15 amino acids. CDR3 region: CASSPGTEGNQPQHF. For the CDR3, the DNA is TGTGCCAGTAGTCCAGGGACAGAGGGAAATCAGCCCCAGCATTTT.

CDR3 loop: CASSGQAYSGANVLTF. The CDR3 DNA follows: TGTGCCAGCTCGGGACAGGCCTACTCTGGGGCCAACGTCCTGACTTTC. The V gene is TRBV28, the J gene TRBJ2-6, with 8 bases that match TRBD1. Trimming cost V 8 bases and J 0 bases; bases outside gene matches: 6. From germline, CDR1 is MDHEN and CDR2 SYDVKM. The CDR3 totals 16 residues.

V and J are TRBV15 and TRBJ1-6; no reliable D call. Between the trimmed V and J ends, which lost 5 bases and 0 bases, there was a span of 14 bases. The length of the CDR3 is 17 residues. Per germline, CDR1 LNHNV and CDR2 YYDKDF (reference sequence). The CDR3 loop is CATSRSGSSSYNSPLHF. CDR3 nucleotide sequence: TGTGCCACCAGCCGAAGCGGGAGTAGCTCCTATAATTCACCCCTCCACTTT.

As DNA, the CDR3 is TGTGCCAGTAGTATAGGTCAGGGGACAGATACGCAGTATTTT. It is translated as CASSIGQGTDTQYF. V is TRBV19 and J is TRBJ2-3, with a tentative D call TRBD1 (6 bases). Germline loops: CDR1 LNHDA, CDR2 SQIVND (reference sequence). V was trimmed by 1 base and J by 3 bases, leaving 8 bases between them. This CDR3 region has 14 residues.

The CDR3: CAWSYNSGNTIYF. DNA for the CDR3: TGTGCCTGGAGTTATAATTCTGGAAACACCATATATTTT. This chain links TRBV30 with TRBJ1-3; unclear D gene. The CDR3 totals 13 residues. CDR1 is GTSNPN and CDR2 is SVGIG in the germline V gene (reference sequence). V lost 2 bases and J 1 base, leaving 6 bases between the germline ends.

The rearrangement uses TRBV3-1 (or the pseudogene TRBV3-2) and TRBJ2-5, with TRBD1 identical over 8 bases. V shed 2 bases and J 9 bases; nucleotides not matched to a gene: 8. CDR1 LGHDT and CDR2 YNNKEL come from the germline V gene (reference sequence). This CDR3 region has 14 residues. As DNA, the CDR3 is TGTGCCAGCAGCCAAACAGGACTACAGGGGGCCCAGTACTTC. Translation: CASSQTGLQGAQYF.

The chain joins TRBV7-3 to TRBJ2-3; 13 bases are shared with TRBD2. There are 18 residues in the CDR3. Germline lookup yields CDR1 SGHTA and CDR2 FQGTGA. The J segment lost 1 base and the V segment lost 5 bases, leaving 9 bases of the junction unmatched. Here the CDR3 reads CASSVGTSGTLGTDTQYF. The DNA of the CDR3 is TGTGCCAGCAGCGTCGGGACTAGCGGGACACTGGGCACAGATACGCAGTATTTT.

The chain uses TRBV18 and TRBJ2-1, with D unclear. This CDR3 has 14 amino acids. Trimming took off 4 bases at V and 5 bases at J, with 12 bases between the two ends. Germline assignment: CDR1 KGHSH and CDR2 LQKENI. The CDR3: CASSLPILNNEQFF. CDR3 DNA: TGTGCCAGCTCACTTCCTATATTGAACAATGAGCAGTTCTTC.

In DNA form, the CDR3 reads TGTGCCAGCAACGCAGGAACCCTGAACACCGGGGAGCTGTTTTTT. It codes for CASNAGTLNTGELFF. The chain is built from TRBV6-5 and TRBJ2-2, with unresolved D. V lost 7 bases, J lost 1 base, and 13 bases lay in between. The CDR3 consists of 15 residues. Germline lookup yields CDR1 MNHEY and CDR2 SVGAGI.

This clone was recorded once. The chain combines TRBV4-3 with TRBJ2-5; TRBD1 agrees at 9 bases. Trimming cost V 1 base and J 3 bases; bases outside gene matches: 6. CDR1 is LGHNA, CDR2 YSLEER, per germline. The CDR3 sequence is 16 residues long. CDR3 region: CASSQAYRGLEETQYF. In DNA, the CDR3 is TGCGCCAGCAGCCAAGCATACAGGGGGCTTGAAGAGACCCAGTACTTC.

The rearrangement uses TRBV7-7 and TRBJ2-1, with D perhaps matching TRBD2 (5 bases). Germline loops: CDR1 SSHAT, CDR2 FNYEAQ (reference sequence). V was trimmed by 8 bases and J by 3 bases, leaving 14 bases between them. This CDR3 is 14 amino acids long. CDR3 loop: CASDQDFNYNEQFF. The DNA of the CDR3 is TGTGCCAGCGACCAGGACTTCAACTACAATGAGCAGTTCTTC.

The chain recombines TRBV7-2 with TRBJ2-2; D is unresolved. Germline values: CDR1 SGHTA, CDR2 FQGNSA. The CDR3 contains 16 residues. Trimming pared 1 base from V and 5 bases from J, leaving 14 bases between. The CDR3 spells CASSLVSVRNTGELFF. DNA for the CDR3: TGTGCCAGCAGCTTAGTCTCTGTCAGGAATACCGGGGAGCTGTTTTTT.

The gene calls are TRBV29-1 and TRBJ2-5; 10 nucleotides align to TRBD1. Germline V gene sequence: CDR1 SQVTM, CDR2 ANQGSEA. V dropped 6 bases and J dropped 4; count of bases not matched to a gene: 11. CDR3 length: 15 amino acids. The CDR3 spells CSVDQDRGLRETQYF. DNA for the CDR3: TGCAGCGTCGATCAAGACAGGGGGCTTAGAGAGACCCAGTACTTC.

The V call is TRBV23-1, the J call TRBJ1-3, with D maybe TRBD1 (5 bases). TRBV23-1 is labeled an ORF, and its function is uncertain. The CDR3 has 15 residues. The ends were cut back, 4 bases at V and 0 bases at J, with 10 bases in the middle. CDR3 in amino acids: CASSPGGDSGNTIYF. The CDR3 DNA reads as TGCGCCAGCAGTCCCGGGGGGGACTCTGGAAACACCATATATTTT.

The chain employs TRBV2 and TRBJ1-4; unclear D gene. CDR1 is SNHLY and CDR2 is FYNNEI in the germline V gene. The length of the CDR3 is 14 residues. The V gene lost 8 bases and the J gene lost 3 bases, with 13 bases spanning the gap. The CDR3 sequence: CASRGGLSNEKLFF. CDR3 bases: TGTGCCAGCCGGGGAGGATTGTCTAATGAAAAACTGTTTTTT.

This chain joins TRBV5-4 and TRBJ2-7; 8 bases fit TRBD2. This CDR3 has 16 residues. Germline assignment: CDR1 SGHNT and CDR2 YYREEE (reference sequence). Germline trimming cut 4 bases from V and 4 bases from J; bases unmatched to any gene: 13. CDR3 in DNA: TGTGCCAGCAGCAAGGGGGGGCTAGCGGGCTCTTACGAGCAGTACTTC. Amino acid sequence: CASSKGGLAGSYEQYF.

V is TRBV3-1 (or the pseudogene TRBV3-2) and J is TRBJ2-2; unclear D gene. The CDR3 is 19 residues long. Trimming removed 0 bases from V and 0 bases from J, with 17 bases in between. Germline-derived CDR1 and CDR2 are LGHDT and YNNKEL (reference sequence). The CDR3, as DNA: TGTGCCAGCAGCCAAGAGTTCACCCGGCGGATCGCGAACACCGGGGAGCTGTTTTTT. It is translated as CASSQEFTRRIANTGELFF.

The chain carries TRBV12-3 or TRBV12-4 and TRBJ2-1, with a tentative D call TRBD2 (5 bases). This CDR3 has 12 residues. The V and J ends lost 7 bases and 14 bases respectively, with 18 bases between them. CDR3: CASTLWTGEKFF. The CDR3 DNA follows: TGTGCCAGCACCCTGTGGACTGGGGAGAAGTTCTTC.